What follows is one T cell receptor beta chain and its context. Some clones are missing from TCRdb's copy, which holds only in-frame ones; the method was immunoSEQ multiplex PCR. The data show fewer than 400,000 clones, about 87% seen once. This sample stems from a study of blood T cell repertoires in COVID-19. The overall study: Samples of COVID-19 (acute and convalescent) were obtained from the United States, Italy and Spain.

Input material: peripheral blood. This receptor was obtained from a human donor in a cohort sampled during active COVID-19.

The CDR3 loop reads CASSPGIPNEQFF. CDR3 DNA: TGTGCCAGCAGCCCCGGGATTCCGAATGAGCAGTTCTTC. J is TRBJ2-1 and V is TRBV9; possible D gene TRBD2, 5 bases. With 4 bases removed from V and 7 bases from J, the gap between germline ends came to 12 bases. CDR3 length: 13 amino acids. Per the germline V gene, CDR1 is SGDLS and CDR2 is YYNGEE.